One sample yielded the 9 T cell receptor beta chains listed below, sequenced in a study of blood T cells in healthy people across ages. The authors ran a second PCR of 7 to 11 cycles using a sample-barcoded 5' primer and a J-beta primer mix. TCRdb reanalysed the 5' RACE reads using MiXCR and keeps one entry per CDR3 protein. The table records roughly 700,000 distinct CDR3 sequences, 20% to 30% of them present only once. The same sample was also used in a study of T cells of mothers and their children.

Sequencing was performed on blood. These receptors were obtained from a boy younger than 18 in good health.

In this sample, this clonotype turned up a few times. In nucleotides, the CDR3 is TGCGCCAGCAGCCAAGCTGGGACTAGCTCTCTGTACGAGCAGTACTTC. Encoded protein: CASSQAGTSSLYEQYF. This rearrangement joins TRBV4-3 to TRBJ2-7, with 9 bases aligning to TRBD2. The J segment lost 4 bases and the V segment lost 1 base, leaving 8 bases of the junction unmatched. CDR1 LGHNA and CDR2 YSLEER come from the germline V gene. The CDR3 consists of 16 residues.

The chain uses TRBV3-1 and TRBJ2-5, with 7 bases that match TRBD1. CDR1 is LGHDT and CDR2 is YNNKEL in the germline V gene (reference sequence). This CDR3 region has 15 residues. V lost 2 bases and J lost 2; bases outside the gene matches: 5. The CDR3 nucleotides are TGTGCCAGCAGCCAAATGGGACAGAAACAAGAGACCCAGTACTTC. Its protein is CASSQMGQKQETQYF.

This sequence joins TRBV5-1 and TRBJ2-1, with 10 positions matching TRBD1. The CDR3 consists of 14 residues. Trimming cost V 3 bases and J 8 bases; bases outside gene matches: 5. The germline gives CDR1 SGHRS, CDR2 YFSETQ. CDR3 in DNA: TGCGCCAGCAGCTACCGGACAGGGGGGGATGAGCAGTTCTTC. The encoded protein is CASSYRTGGDEQFF.

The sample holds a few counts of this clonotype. Written as DNA, the CDR3 is TGCAGTGCTAGAGCTTTTGGCGGGGGCTCCTACAATGAGCAGTTCTTC. It translates to CSARAFGGGSYNEQFF. The chain employs TRBV20-1 and TRBJ2-1, with 7 bases that match TRBD2. This CDR3 spans 16 amino acids. The germline gives CDR1 DFQATT, CDR2 SNEGSKA (reference sequence). After removal of 1 base from V and 0 bases from J, the junction contained 6 bases not matched to a gene.

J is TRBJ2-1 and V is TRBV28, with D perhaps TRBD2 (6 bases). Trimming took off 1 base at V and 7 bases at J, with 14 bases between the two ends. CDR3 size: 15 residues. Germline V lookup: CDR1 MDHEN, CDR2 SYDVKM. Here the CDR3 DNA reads TGTGCCAGCAGTTTATTAGTGGGAGGACCAAATGAGCAGTTCTTC. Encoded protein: CASSLLVGGPNEQFF.

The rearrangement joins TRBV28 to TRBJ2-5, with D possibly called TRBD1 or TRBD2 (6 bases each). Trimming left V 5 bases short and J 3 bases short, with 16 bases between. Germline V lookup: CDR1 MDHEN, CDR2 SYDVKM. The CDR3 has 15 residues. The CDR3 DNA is TGTGCCAGCAGTACCCAGAGTAGGGGGGAAGAGACCCAGTACTTC. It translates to CASSTQSRGEETQYF.

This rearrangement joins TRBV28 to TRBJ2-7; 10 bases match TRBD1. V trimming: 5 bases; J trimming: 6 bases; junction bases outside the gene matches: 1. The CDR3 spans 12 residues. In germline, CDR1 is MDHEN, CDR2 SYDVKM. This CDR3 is CASSDRGLEQYF. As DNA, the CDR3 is TGTGCCAGCAGTGACAGGGGGCTCGAGCAGTACTTC.

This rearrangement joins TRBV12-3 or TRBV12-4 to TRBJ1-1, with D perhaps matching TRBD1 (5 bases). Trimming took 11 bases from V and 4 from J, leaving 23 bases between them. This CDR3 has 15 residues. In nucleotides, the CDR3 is TGTGCCTCGGGTTCCCAAGGGGTAGGGATCACTGAAGCTTTCTTT. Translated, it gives CASGSQGVGITEAFF.

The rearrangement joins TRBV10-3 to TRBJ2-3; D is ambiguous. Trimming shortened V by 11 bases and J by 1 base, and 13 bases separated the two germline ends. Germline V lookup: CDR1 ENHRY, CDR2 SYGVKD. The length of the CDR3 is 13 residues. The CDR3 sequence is CASTGPGTDTQYF. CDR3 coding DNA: TGTGCCTCGACCGGACCGGGCACAGATACGCAGTATTTT.